This TCR beta chain was obtained from a study of early T cells in non-severe SARS-CoV-2 infection. Study-level background: Bulk RNA from unsorted whole blood was sequenced; chains were unpaired. Regarding the study as a whole: In VDJdb matching, anti-spike CD8 responses were favored while private and CD4 specificities went missing.

The germline V and J ends were trimmed by 1 base and 4 bases, with 13 bases remaining between them. The CDR3 is made up of 14 amino acids. Germline CDR1 DFQATT, CDR2 SNEGSKA (reference sequence). Individual cDNA molecules were tagged with unique molecular identifiers. Using its own MiXCR run on the 5' RACE reads, TCRdb lists one record per CDR3 protein. The sample has tens of thousands of distinct CDR3 sequences, about 5.6% seen once. Notes on this clonotype: As yet, its antigen is unknown.

The receptor's source is an adult who was a healthcare worker with PCR-confirmed SARS-CoV-2 infection or an uninfected control (not recorded which). The source material was whole blood. This chain links TRBV20-1 with TRBJ1-1; weak D call: TRBD1 (6 bases). DNA for the CDR3: TGCAGTGCTAGAGTTGGGGGCACCGGCACTGAAGCTTTCTTT. Amino acid sequence: CSARVGGTGTEAFF.